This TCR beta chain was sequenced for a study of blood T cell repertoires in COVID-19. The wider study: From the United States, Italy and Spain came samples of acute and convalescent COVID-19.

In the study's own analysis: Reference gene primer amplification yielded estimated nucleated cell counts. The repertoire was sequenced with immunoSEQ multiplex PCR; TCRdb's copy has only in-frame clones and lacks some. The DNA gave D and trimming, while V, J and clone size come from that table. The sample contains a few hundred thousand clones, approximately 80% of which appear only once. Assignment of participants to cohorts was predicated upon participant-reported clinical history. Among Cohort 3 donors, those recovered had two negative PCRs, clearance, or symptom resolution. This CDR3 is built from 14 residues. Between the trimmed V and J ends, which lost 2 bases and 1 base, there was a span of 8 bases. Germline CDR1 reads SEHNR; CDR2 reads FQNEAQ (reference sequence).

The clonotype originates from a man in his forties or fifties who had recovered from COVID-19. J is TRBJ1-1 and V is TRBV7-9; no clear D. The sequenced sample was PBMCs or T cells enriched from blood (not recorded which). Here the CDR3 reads CASSLPAGNTEAFF. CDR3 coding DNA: TGTGCCAGCAGCTTACCCGCCGGGAACACTGAAGCTTTCTTT.